These 6 T cell receptor beta chains share one sample of origin, sequenced in a study of monozygotic twins with inflammatory bowel disease (dated by TCRdb to between 2017 and 2020). The library was produced with 5' RACE. Sequencing instrument: Illumina HiSeq 2500. TCRdb reprocessed the reads and provides one entry for every CDR3 protein sequence; no DNA is given. The sample's own table lists 200,000 to 250,000 distinct CDR3 sequences. The ten most abundant clones make up less than 2% of the sample. Sequencing input: blood. The origin of the receptors is a human donor with ulcerative colitis or Crohn's disease, or a healthy co-twin of an affected twin (not recorded which).

The chain's CDR3 is CASSRTPGYTEAFF. The rearrangement uses TRBV2 and TRBJ1-1; TCRdb names TRBD1, which stays unverified in the absence of DNA. CDR3 length equals 14 residues. Germline V CDR1 and CDR2: SNHLY, FYNNEI.

The J gene is TRBJ2-7, the V gene TRBV20-1. This CDR3 is 14 amino acids long. CDR1 is DFQATT and CDR2 is SNEGSKA in the germline V gene (reference sequence). The CDR3 region is CSAREGYGIYEQYF.

The J gene is TRBJ2-7, the V gene TRBV4-1. The CDR3 has 13 residues. From germline, CDR1 is MGHRA and CDR2 YSYEKL. The CDR3 spells CASSRALTYEQYF.

The chain combines TRBV25-1 with TRBJ1-3. Germline CDR1 MGHDK, CDR2 SYGVNS. The CDR3 extends over 13 amino acids. The CDR3 is CASSVNSGNTIYF. Using reference TRBV25-1 and TRBJ1-3 for the parts outside the CDR3, the full variable domain is EADIYQTPRYLVIGTGKKITLECSQTMGHDKMYWYQQDPGMELHLIHYSYGVNSTEKGDLSSESTVSRIRTEHFPLTLESARPSHTSQYLCASSVNSGNTIYFGEGSWLTVV.

CDR3 protein: CASSYGGHRSNEQFF. The V and J genes are TRBV6-5 and TRBJ2-1; lacking DNA, the TRBD1 call made by TCRdb goes unchecked. CDR3 length: 15 amino acids. The germline V gene encodes CDR1 MNHEY and CDR2 SVGAGI.

The chain employs TRBV29-1 and TRBJ1-6; lacking DNA, the TRBD1 call made by TCRdb goes unchecked. The CDR3 spans 12 residues. Germline-derived CDR1 and CDR2 are SQVTM and ANQGSEA. CDR3: CSARTGDSPLHF. The full variable domain, rest sourced from reference TRBV29-1 and TRBJ1-6, is SAVISQKPSRDICQRGTSLTIQCQVDSQVTMMFWYRQQPGQSLTLIATANQGSEATYESGFVIDKFPISRPNLTFSTLTVSNMSPEDSSIYLCSARTGDSPLHFGNGTRLTVT.